In this sample, the clone carrying this TCR beta chain turned up a few times. Its antigen is not identified. TCRdb processed the 5' RACE reads anew with MiXCR; each CDR3 protein has one entry. The sample contains approximately 500,000 distinct CDR3 sequences, 20% to 25% of which appear only once. The data stem from a study of identical twins. Study-level points and caveats: Whereas memory repertoires showed no such difference, abundant cord blood beta clonotypes carried fewer insertions.

This CDR3 spans 14 amino acids. V lost 0 bases, J lost 4 bases, and 7 bases lay in between. Germline CDR1 reads SGHRS; CDR2 reads YFSETQ. These data also featured in a second study, about T cells expressing NK-cell markers.

The V call is TRBV5-1, the J call TRBJ2-2; no reliable D call. The material sequenced was CD4+ T cells sorted from blood. The TCR was taken from a woman younger than 35 in good health. CDR3 DNA: TGCGCCAGCAGCTTGGTTTCCAGCACCGGGGAGCTGTTTTTT. Translating gives CASSLVSSTGELFF.